This T cell receptor beta chain was profiled in a study of blood T cell repertoires in COVID-19. The overall study: The United States, Italy and Spain supplied acute and convalescent COVID-19 samples. In each case, the material was cDNA or gDNA derived from T cells, B-cell-depleted T cells, or PBMCs.

As originally analysed: Nucleated cell number was recorded as an estimate derived from reference gene primer amplification. TCRdb's copy holds only in-frame clones and misses some; the assay was immunoSEQ multiplex PCR. From that table come the V and J calls and clone size; the DNA was used to work out D and trimming. The sample holds fewer than 60,000 clones, around 83% seen once. The germline V gene has CDR1 SNHLY and CDR2 FYNNEI. With 8 bases clipped from V and 5 bases from J, the junction kept 6 bases outside the gene matches. This CDR3 comprises 13 residues. The sequenced sample was peripheral blood. The clonotype was recovered from a man aged 55 to 69 with acute or convalescent COVID-19. V and J are TRBV2 and TRBJ2-1, with TRBD2 matching over 7 bases. Here the CDR3 DNA reads TGTGCCAGCGGGCGGGGGAGGAACAATGAGCAGTTCTTC. Its translation: CASGRGRNNEQFF.